A single sample is the source of the 29 T cell receptor beta chains below, sequenced in a study of OX40 agonist ivuxolimab in advanced cancers. Library generation was performed with the immunoSEQ multiplex PCR assay. TCRdb's version of the immuneACCESS table is confined to in-frame rearrangements and falls short of the full clone set. An unresolved V gene accounts for under half of the shortfall where checked; the remainder is of unknown origin. Present in this sample are 20,000 or so clones, about 90% of which were seen just once. The ten largest clones capture roughly 30% of the sample. The source material was CD4+ or CD8+ T cells sorted from blood, sampled in a trial of the OX40 agonist ivuxolimab. These receptors were taken from an adult with an advanced solid tumor such as melanoma, head and neck, liver or kidney cancer.

The chain combines TRBV7-2 with TRBJ2-4; TRBD2 matches at 10 bases. The ends lost 5 bases at V and 5 bases at J; junction bases unmatched: 9. The CDR3 runs 16 residues. CDR1 is SGHTA and CDR2 is FQGNSA in the germline V gene. CDR3 nucleotides: TGTGCCAGCAGCCGCCTTCTAGCGGGAGTAGAAAACATTCAGTACTTC. This codes for CASSRLLAGVENIQYF.

The chain joins TRBV27 to TRBJ2-3; 7 nucleotides agree with TRBD1. This CDR3 is built from 15 residues. V lost 4 bases and J lost 1; bases outside the gene matches: 5. Germline CDR1 and CDR2: MNHEY and SMNVEV (reference sequence). The CDR3 coding sequence is TGTGCCAGCAGTTCCGGGACAGCTCGCACAGATACGCAGTATTTT. It specifies CASSSGTARTDTQYF.

The CDR3: CASSPLLAGNTIYF. The CDR3, as DNA: TGTGCCAGCAGCCCCCTTTTAGCTGGAAACACCATATATTTT. The V call is TRBV7-8, the J call TRBJ1-3; the D is unclear. From germline, CDR1 is SGHVS and CDR2 FQNEAQ. The CDR3 has 14 amino acids. V was cut by 5 bases and J by 2 bases, with 10 bases left in between.

This chain uses TRBV7-6 with TRBJ2-2, with 13 positions matching TRBD2. With 3 bases clipped from V and 6 bases from J, the junction kept 7 bases outside the gene matches. CDR1 is SGHVS, CDR2 FNYEAQ, per germline. There are 17 residues in the CDR3. The CDR3 region has the DNA TGTGCCAGCAGCTTGGGACTAGCGGGAATAGCGGCCGGGGAGCTGTTTTTT. Its translation: CASSLGLAGIAAGELFF.

The rearrangement uses TRBV11-3 and TRBJ2-7; no definite D call. The CDR3 spans 14 residues. The V gene's germline CDR1 is SGHNT and CDR2 YENEEA. The ends were cut back, 5 bases at V and 3 bases at J, with 14 bases in the middle. This CDR3 is CASSLAGVNYEQYF. CDR3 DNA sequence: TGTGCCAGCAGCCTCGCAGGAGTTAACTACGAGCAGTACTTC.

The chain carries TRBV7-8 and TRBJ1-4; possible D gene TRBD1, 5 bases. V was cut by 0 bases and J by 0 bases, with 11 bases left in between. This CDR3 region has 17 residues. Looked up from germline, CDR1 is SGHVS and CDR2 is FQNEAQ. This CDR3 is CASSLASGGSTNEKLFF. CDR3 DNA sequence: TGTGCCAGCAGCTTAGCAAGTGGGGGGTCAACTAATGAAAAACTGTTTTTT.

The chain joins TRBV7-8 to TRBJ2-7, with no clear D. CDR3 length equals 11 residues. Germline CDR1 reads SGHVS; CDR2 reads FQNEAQ. Trimming pared 5 bases from V and 2 bases from J, leaving 4 bases between. CDR3 in amino acids: CASSPTYEQYF. The CDR3 nucleotides are TGTGCCAGCAGCCCGACCTACGAGCAGTACTTC.

CDR3 in DNA: TGTGCCAGCACTAGTCGGACAGTCATTCTCGATACCACTGAAGCTTTCTTT. Protein product: CASTSRTVILDTTEAFF. This chain uses TRBV27 with TRBJ1-1; TRBD1 is a possible D gene (6 bases). Germline lookup yields CDR1 MNHEY and CDR2 SMNVEV (reference sequence). The CDR3 runs 17 residues. Trimming removed 7 bases from V and 4 bases from J, with 25 bases in between.

This clone has a handful of counts. The rearrangement joins TRBV27 to TRBJ2-1; D gene unclear. V lost 6 bases to trimming and J lost 4 bases, with 10 bases between them. Germline V CDR1 and CDR2: MNHEY, SMNVEV (reference sequence). The CDR3 loop spans 13 amino acids. DNA for the CDR3: TGTGCCAGCAGCACAGCCCCATACAATGAGCAGTTCTTC. Its protein product is CASSTAPYNEQFF.

V usage is TRBV4-1 and J usage is TRBJ1-1, with 9 nucleotides matching TRBD1. This CDR3 contains 16 residues. J was trimmed by 1 base and V by 2 bases; bases with no gene match: 5. Germline assignment: CDR1 MGHRA and CDR2 YSYEKL. The CDR3 coding sequence is TGCGCCAGCAGCCAATCCGGGACAGGGTGGAACACTGAAGCTTTCTTT. Encoded protein: CASSQSGTGWNTEAFF.

This clone was seen only once. V and J are TRBV19 and TRBJ2-1; D not resolved. V was pared by 5 bases and J by 6 bases, with 8 bases between. The CDR3 covers 12 residues. Per germline, CDR1 LNHDA and CDR2 SQIVND (reference sequence). In DNA form, the CDR3 reads TGTGCCAGTAGTTACGGGCTCAATGAGCAGTTCTTC. Translated: CASSYGLNEQFF.

Here the CDR3 reads CASSLTGAYEQYF. The CDR3 DNA reads as TGTGCCAGCAGTTTAACGGGAGCCTACGAGCAGTACTTC. The rearrangement joins TRBV28 to TRBJ2-7; TRBD2 might be the D (6 bases). V was shortened by 2 bases and J by 2 bases, with 7 bases between the two germline ends. This CDR3 region has 13 residues. Germline V CDR1 and CDR2: MDHEN, SYDVKM. Variable domain in full (rest from reference TRBV28 and TRBJ2-7): DVKVTQSSRYLVKRTGEKVFLECVQDMDHENMFWYRQDPGLGLRLIYFSYDVKMKEKGDIPEGYSVSREKKERFSLILESASTNQTSMYLCASSLTGAYEQYFGPGTRLTVT.

CDR3 residues: CASSVGDRVVETQYF. CDR3 nucleotides: TGTGCCAGCAGCGTAGGCGACAGGGTAGTGGAGACCCAGTACTTC. The V call is TRBV9, the J call TRBJ2-5; 7 bases fit TRBD1. The germline gives CDR1 SGDLS, CDR2 YYNGEE. Trimming took 0 bases from V and 5 from J; bases not matched to a gene: 7. This CDR3 is built from 15 residues.

Concerning this clone itself: At one end the junction does not follow the germline gene, possibly because of a read error. This sequence joins TRBV27 and TRBJ1-1; no reliable D call. The germline gives CDR1 MNHEY, CDR2 SMNVEV (reference sequence). The CDR3 length is 12 residues. As DNA, the CDR3 is TGTGCCAGCTCCGACGTCCCCCTCAATCCGATATTT. Protein sequence: CASSDVPLNPIF.

This clone turned up a few times. CDR3 in DNA: TGCGCCAGCAGCCGTGAGGGAGGAGATACGCAGTATTTT. It is translated as CASSREGGDTQYF. The V gene is TRBV4-1, the J gene TRBJ2-3; D is possibly TRBD2 (6 bases). The CDR3 is made up of 13 amino acids. Trimming left V 4 bases short and J 5 bases short, with 10 bases between. The V gene's germline CDR1 is MGHRA and CDR2 YSYEKL.

This chain joins TRBV5-8 and TRBJ2-7; tentative D call: TRBD2 (7 bases). Between the trimmed V and J ends, which lost 0 bases and 4 bases, there was a span of 14 bases. This CDR3 region has 15 residues. Germline CDR1 and CDR2: SGHTS and YDEGEE. As DNA, the CDR3 is TGTGCCAGCAGCTTGGAACCAGGGGAGGGTTACGAGCAGTACTTC. Translating it yields CASSLEPGEGYEQYF.

V usage is TRBV2 and J usage is TRBJ1-5; tentatively, D is TRBD1 (6 bases). The CDR3 spans 15 residues. Germline V gene lookup returns CDR1 SNHLY and CDR2 FYNNEI. The germline V and J ends were trimmed by 4 bases and 3 bases, with 13 bases remaining between them. The CDR3: CASSVGAGNNQPQHF. In DNA, the CDR3 is TGTGCCAGCAGTGTGGGGGCCGGGAACAATCAGCCCCAGCATTTT.

This sequence joins TRBV4-1 and TRBJ2-1; 11 positions agree with TRBD1. Trimming at V came to 1 base and at J to 8 bases, leaving 7 bases not matched to a gene. CDR1 MGHRA and CDR2 YSYEKL come from the germline V gene. The CDR3 covers 16 residues. Here the CDR3 reads CASSQGPGQGVDEQFF. CDR3 DNA: TGCGCCAGCAGCCAAGGCCCGGGACAGGGGGTAGATGAGCAGTTCTTC.

V and J are TRBV19 and TRBJ2-1, with 8 bases identical to TRBD1. Germline V gives CDR1 LNHDA, CDR2 SQIVND (reference sequence). This CDR3 has 14 residues. V lost 7 bases, J lost 6 bases, and 8 bases stayed unmatched. The CDR3 DNA sequence: TGTGCCAGTACCCCGGACAGGGCCCCCAATGAGCAGTTCTTC. This translates into CASTPDRAPNEQFF.

The chain employs TRBV6-4 and TRBJ2-2; the D gene is possibly TRBD1 (5 bases). CDR1 is MRHNA and CDR2 is SNTAGT in the germline V gene. The CDR3 is 19 amino acids. Between the trimmed V and J ends, which lost 0 bases and 0 bases, there was a span of 17 bases. DNA of the CDR3: TGTGCCAGCAGTGACTCGATTACGAGGAACAGGTCGAACACCGGGGAGCTGTTTTTT. The encoded protein is CASSDSITRNRSNTGELFF.

The chain couples TRBV7-6 to TRBJ1-2, with 8 bases matching TRBD1. Germline V gene data show CDR1 as SGHVS and CDR2 as FNYEAQ. V lost 5 bases to trimming and J lost 1 base; unmatched junction nucleotides: 12. This CDR3 is 17 amino acids long. For the CDR3, the DNA is TGTGCCAGCAGCCCGACGGGGACAGGAGGACATAACTATGGCTACACCTTC. Translating gives CASSPTGTGGHNYGYTF.

The chain employs TRBV28 and TRBJ1-1; 9 bases fit TRBD1. Germline CDR1 and CDR2: MDHEN and SYDVKM. There are 13 residues in the CDR3. The V gene end was trimmed by 3 bases and the J gene end by 8 bases; junction bases not matched to a gene: 4. CDR3 in DNA: TGTGCCAGCAGTTTCAGACAGGGGGGGGAAGCTTTCTTT. Amino acid sequence: CASSFRQGGEAFF.

This clone has more than one count but fewer than ten. The rearrangement links TRBV7-2 to TRBJ1-5; 9 nucleotides match TRBD1. Looked up from germline, CDR1 is SGHTA and CDR2 is FQGNSA. The length of the CDR3 is 15 residues. V gave up 4 bases and J gave up 3 bases; unmatched junction bases: 4. CDR3 nucleotide sequence: TGTGCCAGCAGCTCAGGACAGGGGTTCAATCAGCCCCAGCATTTT. Protein sequence: CASSSGQGFNQPQHF.

The chain combines TRBV6-1 with TRBJ1-6; D is perhaps TRBD1 (6 bases). CDR3 size: 15 residues. Germline V CDR1 and CDR2: MNHNS, SASEGT. V was clipped by 7 bases and J by 8 bases, with 18 bases between them. The CDR3 sequence: CASMPWTDLDSPLHF. The CDR3 DNA follows: TGTGCCAGCATGCCGTGGACAGATTTAGATTCACCCCTCCACTTT.

The V gene is TRBV29-1, the J gene TRBJ1-2, with D unclear. The CDR3 has 13 amino acids. V was trimmed by 4 bases and J by 1 base, leaving 10 bases between them. CDR1 is SQVTM and CDR2 is ANQGSEA in the germline V gene. The CDR3 sequence is CSVAGGINYGYTF. DNA for the CDR3: TGCAGCGTTGCAGGTGGTATTAACTATGGCTACACCTTC.

The chain recombines TRBV14 with TRBJ2-1; unclear D gene. There are 12 residues in the CDR3. The V gene lost 4 bases and the J gene lost 8 bases, with 9 bases spanning the gap. Germline CDR1 and CDR2: SGHDN and FVKESK. DNA for the CDR3: TGTGCCAGCAGCCTAGGAAGCTATGAGCAGTTCTTC. This sequence encodes CASSLGSYEQFF. Filled out from reference TRBV14 and TRBJ2-1, the complete variable domain reads EAGVTQFPSHSVIEKGQTVTLRCDPISGHDNLYWYRRVMGKEIKFLLHFVKESKQDESGMPNNRFLAERTGGTYSTLKVQPAELEDSGVYFCASSLGSYEQFFGPGTRLTVL.

This sequence joins TRBV7-2 and TRBJ2-3; TRBD2 agrees at 11 bases. V dropped 5 bases and J dropped 5; count of bases not matched to a gene: 12. Germline CDR1 SGHTA, CDR2 FQGNSA. This CDR3 is 17 amino acids long. The CDR3 nucleotides are TGTGCCAGCAGCCAGGGACTAGCGGCTCCCTGGGGAGATACGCAGTATTTT. Translated, it gives CASSQGLAAPWGDTQYF.

The chain carries TRBV27 and TRBJ2-7, with D uncertain. The V end lost 3 bases, the J end lost 2 bases, and 11 bases lay between the germline ends. This CDR3 has 14 amino acids. Germline V gene lookup returns CDR1 MNHEY and CDR2 SMNVEV (reference sequence). The CDR3 is CASSFLSSTYEQYF. In nucleotides, the CDR3 is TGTGCCAGCAGTTTCCTTTCTTCTACCTACGAGCAGTACTTC.

This chain uses TRBV18 with TRBJ2-7; D possibly uses TRBD1 or TRBD2 (6 bases each). V shed 3 bases and J shed 4 bases, with 16 bases lying between them. CDR1 KGHSH and CDR2 LQKENI come from the germline V gene. The CDR3 is made up of 15 amino acids. The CDR3: CASSPGGIGRYEQYF. CDR3 DNA sequence: TGTGCCAGCTCACCGGGGGGCATCGGTAGGTACGAGCAGTACTTC.